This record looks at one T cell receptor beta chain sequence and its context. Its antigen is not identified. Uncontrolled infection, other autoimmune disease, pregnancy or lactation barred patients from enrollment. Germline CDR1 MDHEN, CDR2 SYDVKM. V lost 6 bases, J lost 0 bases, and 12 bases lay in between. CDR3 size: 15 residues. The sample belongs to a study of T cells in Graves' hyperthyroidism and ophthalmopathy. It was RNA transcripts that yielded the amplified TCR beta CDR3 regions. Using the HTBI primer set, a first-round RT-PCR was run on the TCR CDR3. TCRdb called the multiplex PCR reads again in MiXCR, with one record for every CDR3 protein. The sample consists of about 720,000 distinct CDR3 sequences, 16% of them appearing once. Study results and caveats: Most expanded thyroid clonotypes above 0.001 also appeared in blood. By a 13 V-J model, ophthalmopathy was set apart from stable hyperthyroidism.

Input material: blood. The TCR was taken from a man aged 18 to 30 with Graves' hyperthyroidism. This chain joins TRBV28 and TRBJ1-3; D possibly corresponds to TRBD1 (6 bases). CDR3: CASSRTDYSGNTIYF. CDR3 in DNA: TGTGCCAGCAGCCGGACAGATTACTCTGGAAACACCATATATTTT.